Described below is a single T cell receptor (beta chain) sequence and its context. What it recognizes is unknown. The CDR3 covers 16 residues. Per germline, CDR1 MNHEY and CDR2 SMNVEV (reference sequence). V dropped 5 bases and J dropped 7; count of bases not matched to a gene: 12. The table came from immunoSEQ multiplex PCR; TCRdb's copy has only in-frame clones and leaves some out. This table has 65,000 to 80,000 clones, around nine tenths appearing once. This entry comes from a study of OX40 agonist ivuxolimab in advanced cancers. Study context: Partial responses were recorded for three patients, including one with hepatocellular carcinoma and two with cutaneous melanoma. Findings and caveats of the study: Also present in some nonresponders was a low level of normalized T-cell clonal expansion. There was clonal expansion of CD4+ and CD8+ blood T cells by week 6 at 0.1 to 3.0 mg/kg.

This clonotype originated in an adult with an advanced solid tumor such as melanoma, head and neck, liver or kidney cancer. This specimen consisted of CD4+ or CD8+ T cells sorted from blood, obtained in a trial of the OX40 agonist ivuxolimab. The chain is built from TRBV27 and TRBJ1-3, with 9 nucleotides matching TRBD1. Written as DNA, the CDR3 is TGTGCCAGCAGTCCCAGACAGGGGGAGTATAGGAACACCATATATTTT. Translation: CASSPRQGEYRNTIYF.